These T cell receptor beta chains were read from a single sample in a study of siplizumab effects on memory and regulatory T cells. Assay used: immunoSEQ multiplex PCR; TCRdb lists only in-frame clones, some missing. Among tens of thousands of clones listed, about 87% were seen once. The specimen was Tregs sorted from blood. Receptors were obtained from a human donor in good health. Both conserved end residues are part of each CDR3. A D gene is named only where the DNA matches it firmly. Expanded clones get a size class; other rows say once, few or many, or leave the size out.

V gene,J gene,D gene,clone size,CDR3 protein,CDR3 DNA
TRBV11-2,TRBJ2-5,.,.,CASSLAAGFYQETQYF,TGTGCCAGCAGCTTGGCTGCAGGATTTTACCAAGAGACCCAGTACTTC
TRBV4-1,TRBJ1-1,.,once,CASSQAGTGNTEAFF,TGCGCCAGCAGCCAGGCCGGGACGGGGAACACTGAAGCTTTCTTT
TRBV11-1,TRBJ2-5,TRBD2,.,CASSPRTSGREYQETQYF,TGTGCCAGCAGCCCTCGGACTAGCGGGAGGGAGTACCAAGAGACCCAGTACTTC
TRBV27,TRBJ1-2,TRBD1,once,CASSLSTGVEGYTF,TGTGCCAGCAGTTTATCGACAGGGGTGGAAGGCTACACCTTC
TRBV19,TRBJ1-1,.,.,CASKQRGGTEAFF,TGTGCCAGCAAACAGAGAGGAGGCACTGAAGCTTTCTTT
TRBV5-1,TRBJ2-1,TRBD2,.,CASSSRGRGENEQFF,TGCGCCAGCAGCTCCCGTGGGCGGGGGGAGAATGAGCAGTTCTTC
TRBV29-1,TRBJ1-5,.,.,CSVKWQLNQPQHF,TGCAGCGTTAAGTGGCAGCTCAATCAGCCCCAGCATTTT
TRBV11-3,TRBJ2-7,TRBD2,.,CASSPQPGLAIYEQYF,TGTGCCAGCAGCCCACAACCGGGACTAGCGATCTACGAGCAGTACTTC
TRBV6-1,TRBJ2-1,TRBD1,.,CASRGTGGSDEQFF,TGTGCCAGCAGGGGGACAGGGGGTTCGGATGAGCAGTTCTTC
TRBV9,TRBJ2-1,.,.,CASSVGTSGEQFF,TGTGCCAGCAGCGTAGGGACAAGTGGGGAGCAGTTCTTC
TRBV5-1,TRBJ1-5,.,once,CASSLGGGYQPQHF,TGCGCCAGCAGCCTGGGGGGGGGCTATCAGCCCCAGCATTTT
TRBV19,TRBJ2-3,.,.,CASSIFSGVSTDTQYF,TGTGCCAGTAGTATATTTTCGGGAGTTAGCACAGATACGCAGTATTTT
TRBV2,TRBJ1-5,.,.,CATTGGSNQPQHF,TGTGCCACGACCGGAGGGAGCAATCAGCCCCAGCATTTT
TRBV5-5,TRBJ2-1,TRBD2,once,CASSLGRGAYNEQFF,TGTGCCAGCAGCTTAGGACGGGGGGCCTACAATGAGCAGTTCTTC
TRBV14,TRBJ2-5,TRBD2,.,CASSQRRGSGQETQYF,TGTGCCAGCAGCCAAAGGCGGGGTAGCGGGCAAGAGACCCAGTACTTC
TRBV7-3,TRBJ2-2,.,.,CASSQDWNTGELFF,TGTGCCAGCAGCCAGGACTGGAACACCGGGGAGCTGTTTTTT
TRBV10-3,TRBJ1-1,.,.,CAISESLGGTDTEAFF,TGTGCCATCAGTGAGTCCTTGGGGGGAACGGACACTGAAGCTTTCTTT
TRBV2,TRBJ1-4,.,.,CASIAPRSGVDNEKLFF,TGTGCCAGCATCGCCCCACGGTCGGGGGTTGATAATGAAAAACTGTTTTTT
TRBV6-1,TRBJ2-3,.,.,CASSLGEGPDTQYF,TGTGCCAGCAGCCTGGGAGAAGGGCCAGATACGCAGTATTTT
TRBV2,TRBJ1-1,.,.,CASIQGRSFPEAFF,TGTGCCAGCATTCAAGGCCGCAGTTTCCCCGAAGCTTTCTTT
TRBV19,TRBJ2-7,.,.,CASSIDQEGNPYEQYF,TGTGCCAGTAGTATAGATCAAGAGGGGAACCCCTACGAGCAGTACTTC
TRBV30,TRBJ1-2,TRBD1,.,CAWSGQQGESYGYTF,TGTGCCTGGAGTGGCCAGCAGGGGGAGAGCTATGGCTACACCTTC
TRBV25-1,TRBJ2-1,TRBD1,.,CASSENYGTGGSDEQFF,TGTGCCAGCAGTGAAAACTACGGGACAGGGGGATCGGATGAGCAGTTCTTC
TRBV6-1,TRBJ2-7,TRBD1,.,CATTGQVYEQYF,TGTGCCACCACAGGACAGGTCTACGAGCAGTACTTC
TRBV7-3,TRBJ2-2,.,.,CASSLTGNGELFF,TGTGCCAGCAGCTTAACCGGGAACGGGGAGCTGTTTTTT
TRBV25-1,TRBJ2-1,.,.,CASSEYLRGQFF,TGTGCCAGCAGTGAATATTTGCGCGGGCAGTTCTTC
TRBV27,TRBJ2-1,.,.,CASSLSLRYYNEQFF,TGTGCCAGCAGTTTAAGCTTGCGATACTACAATGAGCAGTTCTTC
TRBV7-2,TRBJ2-2,TRBD1,once,CASSPQGGRTGELFF,TGTGCCAGCAGCCCACAGGGGGGACGGACCGGGGAGCTGTTTTTT
TRBV19,TRBJ2-3,.,.,CASRRTGPTDTQYF,TGTGCCAGTAGGAGAACGGGCCCCACAGATACGCAGTATTTT
TRBV19,TRBJ2-6,.,.,CASSVRGPQGGGPGANVLTF,TGTGCCAGTAGTGTCCGGGGTCCCCAAGGAGGAGGTCCTGGGGCCAACGTCCTGACTTTC
TRBV10-3,TRBJ2-7,TRBD1,.,CAIRTDREGGHEQYF,TGTGCCATCAGGACCGACAGGGAAGGGGGCCACGAGCAGTACTTC
TRBV2,TRBJ2-6,.,.,CASSPTKQGSGANVLTF,TGTGCCAGCAGTCCAACAAAACAGGGTTCAGGGGCCAACGTCCTGACTTTC